This entry concerns a single T cell receptor (beta chain). Its antigen is still unknown. The data derive from a study of shared clonotypes between healthy human individuals. Whole-study findings and limits: Researchers sampled only blood; tissue repertoires likely differ.

The CDR3 is 14 amino acids. V was shortened by 3 bases and J by 4 bases, with 10 bases between the two germline ends. From germline, CDR1 is SNHLY and CDR2 FYNNEI. The assay was run at deep level. PBMC DNA, left unsorted, was sequenced on ten immunoSEQ deep assay plates. Per the original methods: ImmunoSEQ sequences covered only the junction and lacked quality scores; filtering therefore differed. The table came from immunoSEQ multiplex PCR; TCRdb's copy has only in-frame clones and leaves some out. V and J calls and clone size are as listed in that table; D and trimming were resolved from the DNA. The table records about 480,000 clones, 79% of them present only once.

This rearrangement joins TRBV2 to TRBJ1-5; D is uncertain. Sequenced: PBMCs. The clonotype originates from a woman aged 40-49 years in good health. Some clones in this sample may be carry-over from other donors' samples. The CDR3 protein is CASSEELGNQPQHF. CDR3 DNA sequence: TGTGCCAGCAGTGAGGAACTAGGGAATCAGCCCCAGCATTTT.